The 30 T cell receptor beta chains below all came from one sample that was sequenced in a study of cytomegalovirus exposure and HLA in healthy donors. Data came from immunoSEQ multiplex PCR; TCRdb stores just in-frame clones and leaves some out. The data hold about 160,000 clones, with about 95% observed a single time. The sample consisted of PBMCs. The receptor source for this set is a woman in her late teens or twenties in good health and CMV-seronegative.

This clone appeared once. The chain uses TRBV7-2 and TRBJ2-1; 7 bases line up with TRBD2. The CDR3 is made up of 14 amino acids. From germline, CDR1 is SGHTA and CDR2 FQGNSA. The junction had 2 bases not matched to a gene; V was cut back by 2 bases and J by 4 bases. DNA of the CDR3: TGTGCCAGCAGCTTACCGGGGGGTTACAATGAGCAGTTCTTC. The encoded protein is CASSLPGGYNEQFF.

This chain connects TRBV23-1 to TRBJ1-5; TRBD1 might be the D (5 bases). Being an ORF, TRBV23-1 has a function that is uncertain. The CDR3 length is 18 residues. Trimming stripped 6 bases from V and 6 bases from J, with 27 bases between. The CDR3 spells CASSRQIYTEGRSQPQHF. In DNA, the CDR3 is TGCGCCAGCAGCCGACAGATTTATACGGAGGGAAGGAGTCAGCCCCAGCATTTT.

The chain is built from TRBV5-1 and TRBJ1-5, with D possibly matching TRBD1 (5 bases). This CDR3 comprises 14 residues. From germline, CDR1 is SGHRS and CDR2 YFSETQ. Trimming took off 0 bases at V and 5 bases at J, with 9 bases between the two ends. This CDR3 is CASSLDGGDQPQHF. The CDR3 DNA sequence: TGCGCCAGCAGCTTGGACGGGGGGGATCAGCCCCAGCATTTT.

The genes are TRBV7-2 and TRBJ1-5, with TRBD1 as a possible D gene (5 bases). V was clipped by 5 bases and J by 3 bases, with 11 bases between them. The CDR3 runs to 14 residues. The germline gives CDR1 SGHTA, CDR2 FQGNSA. The CDR3 region is CASSATGFNQPQHF. Written as DNA, the CDR3 is TGTGCCAGCAGCGCTACAGGATTCAATCAGCCCCAGCATTTT.

The rearrangement uses TRBV9 and TRBJ2-2, with TRBD2 matching over 10 bases. The germline V gene encodes CDR1 SGDLS and CDR2 YYNGEE. This CDR3 has 17 amino acids. V lost 5 bases and J lost 4; bases outside the gene matches: 11. Here the CDR3 reads CASSRRISGGFTGELFF. The DNA for the CDR3 is TGTGCCAGCAGTCGTAGGATTAGCGGGGGGTTCACCGGGGAGCTGTTTTTT.

The chain combines TRBV5-4 with TRBJ2-3, with 9 nucleotides matching TRBD2. CDR3 length: 13 amino acids. The V segment lost 8 bases and the J segment 1 base; nucleotides outside the gene matches: 2. The germline gives CDR1 SGHNT, CDR2 YYREEE (reference sequence). CDR3 loop: CASRLAGTDTQYF. In DNA, the CDR3 is TGTGCCAGTCGACTAGCGGGCACAGATACGCAGTATTTT.

This clone is a singleton in its sample. The chain joins TRBV7-2 to TRBJ1-1; D unclear. The CDR3 length is 13 residues. Deletions cut 1 base from V and 11 bases from J, with 14 bases between. Per the germline V gene, CDR1 is SGHTA and CDR2 is FQGNSA. CDR3 sequence: CASSLGVDSRAFF. The CDR3 DNA follows: TGTGCCAGCAGCTTAGGGGTGGACTCGAGGGCTTTCTTT.

The V gene is TRBV5-1, the J gene TRBJ2-7; D is uncertain. The V gene lost 0 bases and the J gene lost 3 bases, with 7 bases spanning the gap. From germline, CDR1 is SGHRS and CDR2 YFSETQ. CDR3 length equals 13 residues. CDR3 amino acids: CASSLGQIYEQYF. The CDR3 bases are TGCGCCAGCAGCTTGGGGCAGATCTACGAGCAGTACTTC.

In this sample, this clone turned up a few times. The chain employs TRBV7-8 and TRBJ1-5, with a weak D call TRBD1 (6 bases). V was trimmed by 0 bases and J by 3 bases, leaving 15 bases between them. The CDR3 length is 17 residues. Germline V gives CDR1 SGHVS, CDR2 FQNEAQ. The chain's CDR3 is CASSLARPGEFNQPQHF. The CDR3 nucleotides are TGTGCCAGCAGCTTAGCGCGCCCAGGGGAATTCAATCAGCCCCAGCATTTT.

V and J are TRBV25-1 and TRBJ1-2, with D perhaps matching TRBD1 (5 bases). Per germline, CDR1 MGHDK and CDR2 SYGVNS. The CDR3 is made up of 14 amino acids. Trimming took 7 bases from V and 5 from J, leaving 17 bases between them. The CDR3 reads CASTESDSLYGYTF. The DNA for the CDR3 is TGTGCCAGCACCGAATCCGACAGCCTTTATGGCTACACCTTC.

Here the CDR3 reads CASSSRAVTEAFF. DNA of the CDR3: TGTGCCAGCAGTTCCAGGGCCGTTACTGAAGCTTTCTTT. V and J are TRBV27 and TRBJ1-1; D possibly corresponds to TRBD1 (5 bases). Germline loops: CDR1 MNHEY, CDR2 SMNVEV (reference sequence). Trimming took 4 bases from V and 5 from J, leaving 11 bases between them. The CDR3 extends over 13 amino acids.

The gene calls are TRBV5-1 and TRBJ1-3; 7 bases agree with TRBD1. The V gene's germline CDR1 is SGHRS and CDR2 YFSETQ. Trimming removed 3 bases from V and 9 bases from J; junction bases left unmatched: 15. This CDR3 has 16 amino acids. CDR3 in amino acids: CASSSMPDRAGGTIYF. The CDR3 coding sequence is TGCGCCAGCAGCTCGATGCCCGACAGGGCCGGTGGCACCATATATTTT.

This rearrangement joins TRBV6-1 to TRBJ2-4; the match to TRBD1 covers 7 bases. This CDR3 is 20 amino acids long. Germline values: CDR1 MNHNS, CDR2 SASEGT. With V trimmed by 2 bases and J by 8 bases, 24 bases remained unmatched. The CDR3 nucleotides are TGTGCCAGCAGTGAAATAATGATTGGCAGGGGGTTTTCAATGGGGGACATTCAGTACTTC. It encodes CASSEIMIGRGFSMGDIQYF.

The chain combines TRBV9 with TRBJ2-1, with TRBD1 identical over 7 bases. V trimming: 1 base; J trimming: 5 bases; junction bases outside the gene matches: 6. Germline V gives CDR1 SGDLS, CDR2 YYNGEE. The CDR3 totals 15 residues. This CDR3 reads CASSVNGDRNNEQFF. The CDR3 region has the DNA TGTGCCAGCAGCGTAAATGGGGACAGAAACAATGAGCAGTTCTTC.

The CDR3 DNA reads as TGTGCCAGCAGTGTAGGAGACCCGGCAGATACGCAGTATTTT. Protein sequence: CASSVGDPADTQYF. This chain connects TRBV2 to TRBJ2-3; D remains unclear. The germline CDR1 and CDR2 sequences are SNHLY and FYNNEI. Trimming took 4 bases from V and 4 from J, leaving 12 bases between them. The CDR3 runs to 14 residues. Filled out from reference TRBV2 and TRBJ2-3, the complete variable domain reads EPEVTQTPSHQVTQMGQEVILRCVPISNHLYFYWYRQILGQKVEFLVSFYNNEISEKSEIFDDQFSVERPDGSNFTLKIRSTKLEDSAMYFCASSVGDPADTQYFGPGTRLTVL.

The chain couples TRBV6-5 to TRBJ1-1, with D perhaps TRBD1 (6 bases). The germline V gene has CDR1 MNHEY and CDR2 SVGAGI. The V and J ends lost 2 bases and 5 bases respectively, with 15 bases between them. The CDR3 has 15 residues. The CDR3 is CASSYLSLRGTEAFF. CDR3 nucleotides: TGTGCCAGCAGTTACCTGAGTCTCAGGGGAACTGAAGCTTTCTTT.

The rearrangement uses TRBV5-1 and TRBJ1-5, with TRBD1 matching over 10 bases. Germline V gives CDR1 SGHRS, CDR2 YFSETQ. J lost 6 bases, V lost 4 bases, and 4 bases had no gene match. The CDR3 is 14 residues long. The CDR3 DNA reads as TGCGCCAGCAGCCCCGGACAGGGGGGTCAGCCCCAGCATTTT. Protein product: CASSPGQGGQPQHF.

The V gene is TRBV5-1, the J gene TRBJ1-6, with D unclear. CDR3 length: 15 amino acids. Trimming pared 0 bases from V and 4 bases from J, leaving 8 bases between. CDR1 is SGHRS and CDR2 is YFSETQ in the germline V gene. CDR3 nucleotides: TGCGCCAGCAGCTTGGACCTCACTTATAATTCACCCCTCCACTTT. It codes for CASSLDLTYNSPLHF.

This clone was counted a single time. This chain joins TRBV27 and TRBJ2-1; 8 nucleotides agree with TRBD1. CDR1 MNHEY and CDR2 SMNVEV come from the germline V gene (reference sequence). The V and J ends lost 2 bases and 5 bases, in that order; junction bases with no gene match: 14. This CDR3 comprises 18 residues. The CDR3 sequence: CASSLNTVGQVLNNEQFF. DNA for the CDR3: TGTGCCAGCAGTTTAAACACCGTGGGACAGGTGCTGAACAATGAGCAGTTCTTC.

This chain uses TRBV18 with TRBJ2-3; TRBD2 matches at 9 bases. V lost 6 bases, J lost 3 bases, and 10 bases stayed unmatched. CDR1 and CDR2 (germline): KGHSH, LQKENI. This CDR3 contains 16 residues. CDR3 nucleotides: TGTGCCAGCTCCCCGCGGGGGGGGACCTATACAGATACGCAGTATTTT. This codes for CASSPRGGTYTDTQYF.

The DNA for the CDR3 is TGCGCCAGCAGCCAAGCCAGGCTGTCGACCTATGGCTACACCTTC. This translates into CASSQARLSTYGYTF. The chain combines TRBV4-3 with TRBJ1-2, with D unresolved. CDR3 size: 15 residues. The V gene lost 1 base and the J gene lost 4 bases, with 13 bases spanning the gap. Germline assignment: CDR1 LGHNA and CDR2 YSLEER.

This chain uses TRBV27 with TRBJ2-3; TRBD2 aligns across 10 bases. The germline V gene has CDR1 MNHEY and CDR2 SMNVEV (reference sequence). CDR3 length equals 18 residues. The V gene end was trimmed by 3 bases and the J gene end by 0 bases; junction bases not matched to a gene: 9. The CDR3 protein is CASSLGSGGPASTDTQYF. The DNA of the CDR3 is TGTGCCAGCAGTTTGGGTAGCGGGGGGCCCGCGAGCACAGATACGCAGTATTTT.

V is TRBV11-1 and J is TRBJ2-7; 7 positions agree with TRBD2. V lost 4 bases, J lost 2 bases, and 8 bases stayed unmatched. This CDR3 contains 15 residues. Per the germline V gene, CDR1 is SGHAT and CDR2 is FQDESV (reference sequence). The CDR3 spells CASSYSMSGAYEQYF. The CDR3 region has the DNA TGTGCCAGCAGCTACAGCATGAGCGGGGCCTACGAGCAGTACTTC.

This rearrangement joins TRBV6-5 to TRBJ2-3; the D is unclear. Trimming shortened V by 2 bases and J by 4 bases, and 4 bases separated the two germline ends. Per germline, CDR1 MNHEY and CDR2 SVGAGI. This CDR3 contains 12 residues. The CDR3 bases are TGTGCCAGCAGTTACATCGCAGATACGCAGTATTTT. Translation gives CASSYIADTQYF.

This chain links TRBV5-1 with TRBJ2-7; D possibly corresponds to TRBD1 (5 bases). V gave up 2 bases and J gave up 3 bases, with 12 bases separating them. The CDR3 runs to 14 residues. The V gene's germline CDR1 is SGHRS and CDR2 YFSETQ. CDR3 amino acids: CASSFRSGYYEQYF. The DNA of the CDR3 is TGCGCCAGCAGCTTTCGATCAGGGTACTACGAGCAGTACTTC.

The rearrangement joins TRBV6-5 to TRBJ1-2; 7 nucleotides match TRBD1. The CDR3 is 14 amino acids. Trimming took 4 bases from V and 4 from J; bases not matched to a gene: 6. Germline lookup yields CDR1 MNHEY and CDR2 SVGAGI. CDR3 coding DNA: TGTGCCAGCAGTTCCGGGACAGCTTTCTATGGCTACACCTTC. Its protein product is CASSSGTAFYGYTF.

The chain joins TRBV9 to TRBJ2-1; 7 bases match TRBD2. The length of the CDR3 is 14 residues. The germline CDR1 and CDR2 sequences are SGDLS and YYNGEE. V trimming: 3 bases; J trimming: 9 bases; junction bases outside the gene matches: 9. The CDR3 protein is CASSESGVLGEQFF. The CDR3 bases are TGTGCCAGCAGCGAGAGCGGGGTACTCGGTGAGCAGTTCTTC.

This chain connects TRBV7-8 to TRBJ1-5, with 10 bases lining up with TRBD1. There are 17 residues in the CDR3. The germline CDR1 and CDR2 sequences are SGHVS and FQNEAQ. V shed 1 base and J 4 bases; nucleotides not matched to a gene: 7. In DNA, the CDR3 is TGTGCCAGCAGCTTAGTAAGACAGGGGGCGCGTAATCAGCCCCAGCATTTT. It yields the protein CASSLVRQGARNQPQHF. The full variable domain, completed using reference TRBV7-8 and TRBJ1-5, is GAGVSQSPRYKVAKRGQDVALRCDPISGHVSLFWYQQALGQGPEFLTYFQNEAQLDKSGLPSDRFFAERPEGSVSTLKIQRTQQEDSAVYLCASSLVRQGARNQPQHFGDGTRLSIL.

Notes on this clone: The same CDR3 can be traced to other DNA sequences in this sample. This chain uses TRBV6-5 with TRBJ2-7, with TRBD1 identical over 9 bases. The CDR3 runs to 15 residues. Germline values: CDR1 MNHEY, CDR2 SVGAGI. Germline trimming cut 0 bases from V and 1 base from J; bases unmatched to any gene: 1. The DNA for the CDR3 is TGTGCCAGCAGTTACTCCGGGACAGGGTCCTACGAGCAGTACTTC. Translation gives CASSYSGTGSYEQYF.

This clone was seen once. V is TRBV7-8 and J is TRBJ2-1; TRBD1 agrees at 8 bases. Germline V gene data show CDR1 as SGHVS and CDR2 as FQNEAQ. The length of the CDR3 is 15 residues. Losses at the gene ends were 2 bases for V and 4 bases for J; bases not matched to a gene: 4. The CDR3 DNA is TGTGCCAGCAGCTTAAGGGACAGGCAATACAATGAGCAGTTCTTC. Translated, it gives CASSLRDRQYNEQFF. Variable domain in full (rest from reference TRBV7-8 and TRBJ2-1): GAGVSQSPRYKVAKRGQDVALRCDPISGHVSLFWYQQALGQGPEFLTYFQNEAQLDKSGLPSDRFFAERPEGSVSTLKIQRTQQEDSAVYLCASSLRDRQYNEQFFGPGTRLTVL.